This T cell receptor (beta chain) is drawn from a study of blood T cell repertoires in COVID-19. Study details: The study drew acute and convalescent COVID-19 samples from the United States, Italy and Spain. T cells, B-cell-depleted T cells, or PBMCs supplied cDNA or gDNA.

In the original workflow: Estimates of nucleated cell counts were drawn from the amplification of reference gene primers. The table came from immunoSEQ multiplex PCR; TCRdb's copy has only in-frame clones and leaves some out. That table gives V, J and clone size, and the DNA gave D and trimming. The sample includes 25,000 to 35,000 clones, nearly 80% seen only once; the top ten take under 45%. Germline trimming cut 0 bases from V and 5 bases from J; bases unmatched to any gene: 7. CDR3 length: 17 residues. Looked up from germline, CDR1 is SGHDN and CDR2 is FVKESK. J is TRBJ2-5 and V is TRBV14, with 12 nucleotides matching TRBD2. The TCR originated in an elderly man with acute or convalescent COVID-19. The specimen sequenced was peripheral blood. This chain's CDR3 is CASSQDRLAGVRETQYF. DNA of the CDR3: TGTGCCAGCAGCCAAGACCGACTAGCGGGGGTCCGGGAGACCCAGTACTTC.